This TCR beta chain was sequenced for a study of T cell responses to AZD1222 COVID-19 vaccine. Method: immunoSEQ multiplex PCR; TCRdb's copy keeps in-frame clones and lacks some. Here the sample spans some 130,000 clones, roughly 87% being singletons. V was trimmed by 0 bases and J by 8 bases, leaving 16 bases between them. This CDR3 contains 16 residues. The germline V gene encodes CDR1 SNHLY and CDR2 FYNNEI. In the case of this clone: Antigen specificity is unknown.

Findings and limits, study-wide: Among those given AZD1222, only five or six were seropositive at baseline. Donors, mostly white British, included more females; clonal diversity was possibly underestimated. In the spike-specific TCR repertoire, nearly half reportedly target unmutated variant regions. Spike was spanned by vaccine-associated CD4 TCRs, which were dominant at 160-218 and 743-854.

The V call is TRBV2, the J call TRBJ1-4; D perhaps matches TRBD1 (6 bases). The clonotype comes from an adult who received the AZD1222 COVID-19 vaccine. The specimen comprised peripheral blood, sampled 28 days after the second AZD1222 dose. CDR3 protein: CASSEALGGAFEKLFF. The CDR3 nucleotides read TGTGCCAGCAGTGAAGCGCTGGGGGGGGCGTTCGAAAAACTGTTTTTT.